One and the same sample provided the 4 T cell receptor beta chains below, sequenced in a study of early T cells in non-severe SARS-CoV-2 infection. TCRdb ran MiXCR on the 5' RACE reads and lists one entry per CDR3 protein. This sample has over 25,000 distinct CDR3 sequences, with about 4.2% found just once. Sequencing used whole blood. All receptors derive from an adult who was a healthcare worker with PCR-confirmed SARS-CoV-2 infection or an uninfected control (not recorded which).

This clonotype was counted many times. The chain joins TRBV2 to TRBJ2-1, with 9 bases identical to TRBD1. The CDR3 extends over 14 amino acids. CDR1 SNHLY and CDR2 FYNNEI come from the germline V gene. After removal of 7 bases from V and 7 bases from J, the junction contained 8 bases not matched to a gene. Here the CDR3 reads CASKDRGPLNEQFF. The CDR3 coding sequence is TGTGCCAGCAAGGACAGGGGACCTCTTAATGAGCAGTTCTTC.

This clonotype was found many times. The chain couples TRBV27 to TRBJ2-1; 9 bases map to TRBD1. Germline CDR1 MNHEY, CDR2 SMNVEV (reference sequence). The CDR3 is 19 residues long. Losses at the gene ends were 3 bases for V and 6 bases for J; bases not matched to a gene: 18. The CDR3 region has the DNA TGTGCCAGCAGTTTGGTTTTCCTGAGGAGGGGACAGGGCCGCAATGAGCAGTTCTTC. The encoded protein is CASSLVFLRRGQGRNEQFF.

This clonotype has at least ten counts. V and J are TRBV6-4 and TRBJ2-1, with TRBD1 matching 9 bases. CDR1 MRHNA and CDR2 SNTAGT come from the germline V gene. Germline trimming cut 3 bases from V and 4 bases from J; bases unmatched to any gene: 4. This CDR3 has 15 amino acids. The CDR3 loop is CASSERTGAYNEQFF. CDR3 bases: TGTGCCAGCAGTGAGAGGACAGGGGCTTACAATGAGCAGTTCTTC.

This clonotype was seen more than once but under ten times. The rearrangement links TRBV10-3 to TRBJ2-4, with D unresolved. CDR3 length: 15 residues. Germline V gene sequence: CDR1 ENHRY, CDR2 SYGVKD. The germline V and J ends were trimmed by 1 base and 5 bases, with 12 bases remaining between them. Written as DNA, the CDR3 is TGTGCCATCAGTGAGTTTGCCAGCTTAGAAAACATTCAGTACTTC. Translating gives CAISEFASLENIQYF.